This TCR beta chain was captured in a study of beta chain features in type 1 diabetes. With V trimmed by 5 bases and J by 1 base, 2 bases remained unmatched. Germline lookup yields CDR1 SGHTA and CDR2 FQGNSA. The CDR3 covers 14 residues. Reverse transcribing all isolated RNA meant expressed TCRB transcripts were sequenced. Only in-frame clones appear in the TCRdb table, and some are missing; sequencing was by immunoSEQ multiplex PCR. In the table there are 200,000 to 250,000 clones, 27% of which are singletons. The source material was central memory CD4+ T cells from blood. The sequence was collected from a man aged 30 to 39 in good health. The V gene is TRBV7-2, the J gene TRBJ1-5; 7 bases fit TRBD1. The CDR3 DNA follows: TGTGCCAGCAGCCGACAGGGAAGCAATCAGCCCCAGCATTTT. Translating gives CASSRQGSNQPQHF.